Listed below are T cell receptor beta chains from one sample, sequenced in a study of shared clonotypes between healthy human individuals. Libraries were prepared by immunoSEQ multiplex PCR; TCRdb keeps only in-frame clonotypes and omits some of them. The profile covers fewer than 650,000 clones, with around 80% appearing a single time and approximately 12% taken by the ten largest. The sequenced sample consisted of PBMCs. Receptor source: a woman aged 40 to 49 in good health. Some clones in this sample may be carry-over from other donors' samples. Both conserved end residues are part of each CDR3. Size values are once, few and many counts, or a class for expanded clones, and some rows have none.

TRBV6-6	-	TRBJ1-4	CASSYPGQGAEKLFF
TRBV6-1	-	TRBJ2-7	CASSPEVGRYEQYF
TRBV11-1	once	TRBJ2-5	CASSSVPGQGAYSQETQYF
TRBV28	-	TRBJ2-7	CASSSSGTGGYYEQYF
TRBV6-4	few	TRBJ2-3	CASSDGIGGTDTQYF
TRBV30	-	TRBJ2-7	CAWSVSGGSYEQYF
TRBV30	-	TRBJ1-4	CAWSNGGNEKLFF
TRBV2	few	TRBJ1-4	CASTGTGNEKLFF
TRBV18	-	TRBJ2-7	CASSPDLDREDYEQYF
TRBV11-2	-	TRBJ2-3	CASSFSGSTDTQYF
TRBV30	-	TRBJ1-5	CAWSVSGGQPQHF
TRBV18	many	TRBJ2-2	CASSPYGTENTGELFF
TRBV30	once	TRBJ2-5	CAWSPGTAPMRETQYF
TRBV9	-	TRBJ2-3	CASSVGAGASTDTQYF
TRBV18	-	TRBJ1-2	CASSPWARNNYGYTF
TRBV28	few	TRBJ2-3	CASSSPGLAVRDTQYF
TRBV7-2	once	TRBJ2-7	CASSYPGTGRNEQYF
TRBV6-1	-	TRBJ2-7	CASSEYPGLEFYEQYF
TRBV29-1	-	TRBJ1-1	CSVESQGVNTGAFF
TRBV6-6	once	TRBJ2-7	CALSRTGSYEQYF
TRBV9	-	TRBJ2-5	CASSVAPKQETQYF
TRBV19	-	TRBJ1-1	CASSMDSFTARTEAFF
TRBV11-3	-	TRBJ1-3	CASSRQFGNTIYF
TRBV5-1	-	TRBJ2-1	CASSLSQGYNEQFF
TRBV5-1	-	TRBJ2-1	CASRVAGPSYNEQFF
TRBV5-4	-	-	CASSSTRGNEQFF
TRBV11-3	-	TRBJ2-1	CASSPGPGGEQFF
TRBV6-5	-	TRBJ1-1	CASRETGFGAEAFF
TRBV18	-	TRBJ2-2	CASRTGTGKNTGELFF
TRBV6-1	many	TRBJ2-5	CASSGAGPGTQYF
TRBV28	-	TRBJ2-5	CASSSTSDRSGETQYF
TRBV7-9	once	TRBJ2-5	CASSLNRWAVNEETQYF
TRBV10-3	-	TRBJ1-2	CAISDEDYGYTF
TRBV18	-	TRBJ1-5	CASSPGQGANQPQHF
TRBV13	-	TRBJ2-2	CASSSQSGAYTGELFF
TRBV7-2	few	TRBJ2-7	CASSRQGPSYEQYF
TRBV21-1	-	TRBJ2-1	CASSASASGPSPNEQFF
TRBV29-1	-	TRBJ2-5	CSSRQGGQETQYF
TRBV30	-	TRBJ2-3	CAWSLGLAGGTDTQYF
TRBV7-3	-	TRBJ2-7	CASSLTRDTAPWEQYF
TRBV18	-	TRBJ1-1	CASSPSGNTEAFF
TRBV25-1	-	TRBJ2-3	CASSTRGRTDTQYF
TRBV29-1	-	TRBJ2-4	CSVQKGDIQYF
TRBV18	-	TRBJ2-7	CASSPVGARSYHEQYF
TRBV9	-	TRBJ2-7	CASSVASGPTYEQYF